This T cell receptor (beta chain) derives from a study of lymphopenia after photon versus proton radiotherapy. Overall study results and limits: Post-nadir diversity loss with photons came from oligoclonal expansion, particularly CD8+ Temra cells. Under photons, naive T cells and diversity fell while effector/memory populations rose.

Sequencing was performed with immunoSEQ multiplex PCR; in TCRdb, only in-frame clones are kept and a portion is missing. The repertoire holds some 40,000 clones, with roughly 92% as singletons. The germline V gene encodes CDR1 SGHNT and CDR2 YYREEE (reference sequence). This CDR3 is built from 13 residues. Trimming left V 1 base short and J 8 bases short, with 9 bases between. Notes on this clone: Its antigen is unknown.

The chain combines TRBV5-4 with TRBJ1-4; D is uncertain. The TCR sequence derives from a man between 60 and 70 years old with cholangiocarcinoma. Sequencing was performed on peripheral blood, taken from a patient treated with photon-based radiotherapy. The CDR3 spells CASSLSQKEKLFF. CDR3 bases: TGTGCCAGCAGCTTGTCACAGAAAGAAAAACTGTTTTTT.